This entry concerns a single T cell receptor (beta chain). The source of the sample is a study of control samples from healthy donors and cancer patients. The length of the CDR3 is 14 residues. Germline lookup yields CDR1 GTSNPN and CDR2 SVGIG (reference sequence). Germline trimming cut 0 bases from V and 3 bases from J; bases unmatched to any gene: 2. Clones were sequenced by immunoSEQ multiplex PCR, and TCRdb holds only the in-frame ones, with some missing. The sample holds under 80,000 clones, over 70% seen once. This receptor was obtained from a man in his fifties or sixties in good health. V and J are TRBV30 and TRBJ2-3; 8 bases fit TRBD1. Sequencing input: blood. CDR3 loop: CAWSVRGPTDTQYF. The CDR3 region has the DNA TGTGCCTGGAGTGTCAGGGGGCCTACAGATACGCAGTATTTT.